The T cell receptor (beta chain) under discussion was sequenced for a study of T cell responses to AZD1222 COVID-19 vaccine. General study points: The study found vaccine-associated CD4 TCRs spanning spike, dominant at 160-218 and 743-854. Repertoires were sampled only after the peak T cell response. Unmutated variant regions reportedly attract nearly half of all spike-specific TCRs.

Of note for this clone: The antigen is not known.

Only in-frame clones appear in the TCRdb table, and some are missing; sequencing was by immunoSEQ multiplex PCR. The data contain around 100,000 clones, 87% of them singletons. The CDR3 totals 19 residues. The germline V gene encodes CDR1 SGHTA and CDR2 FQGTGA. Unmatched junction bases numbered 13, after V lost 5 bases and J lost 2 bases. The sequences come from peripheral blood, collected on day 0 of AZD1222 vaccination. This clonotype was obtained from an adult in good health. This chain joins TRBV7-3 and TRBJ2-3, with 13 positions matching TRBD2. CDR3 sequence reads: CASSPHGLAGDGTTDTQYF. The DNA of the CDR3 is TGTGCCAGCAGCCCCCACGGACTAGCGGGAGATGGTACCACAGATACGCAGTATTTT. Complete variable domain (other parts from reference TRBV7-3 and TRBJ2-3): GAGVSQTPSNKVTEKGKYVELRCDPISGHTALYWYRQSLGQGPEFLIYFQGTGAADDSGLPNDRFFAVRPEGSVSTLKIQRTERGDSAVYLCASSPHGLAGDGTTDTQYFGPGTRLTVL.